This is a list of T cell receptor beta chains from one sample in a study of blood T cell repertoires in COVID-19. Assay used: immunoSEQ multiplex PCR; TCRdb lists only in-frame clones, some missing. This sample has approximately 250,000 clones, with 85% to 90% found just once. The sequenced sample was peripheral blood. These receptors were taken from a man aged 18 to 29 with active or convalescent COVID-19. The CDR3 runs from the conserved cysteine through the conserved F or W. Each record gives: V gene, J gene, D gene, clone size, CDR3 DNA, CDR3 protein. The D gene is left open where the match is weak. The listing skips clone size in some rows; elsewhere it reads once, few, many or a size class.

v_gene: TRBV6-5; j_gene: TRBJ2-3; d_gene: TRBD2; abundance: -; CDR3nt: TGTGCCAGCAGTAATAGCGGGGGTGGTTATACGCAGTATTTT; CDR3aa: CASSNSGGGYTQYF
v_gene: TRBV4-1; j_gene: TRBJ2-3; d_gene: -; abundance: -; CDR3nt: TGCGCCAGCAGCCAAGGTGCCGATGGACAGCTAAGAGATACGCAGTATTTT; CDR3aa: CASSQGADGQLRDTQYF
v_gene: TRBV30; j_gene: TRBJ2-1; d_gene: -; abundance: once; CDR3nt: TGTGCCTGGAGTGTGCGGAGCGGATCCTACAATGAGCAGTTCTTC; CDR3aa: CAWSVRSGSYNEQFF
v_gene: TRBV5-1; j_gene: TRBJ1-1; d_gene: -; abundance: -; CDR3nt: TGCGCCAGCACCCTGGGGCCGACGGGCGAGAACACTGAAGCTTTCTTT; CDR3aa: CASTLGPTGENTEAFF
v_gene: TRBV29-1; j_gene: TRBJ2-1; d_gene: -; abundance: -; CDR3nt: TGCAGCGGAACAGGGCTAGTGGGTTACAATGAGCAGTTCTTC; CDR3aa: CSGTGLVGYNEQFF
v_gene: TRBV11-1; j_gene: TRBJ2-1; d_gene: -; abundance: -; CDR3nt: TGTGCCAGCAGCCCCGTTGGAAGCGAGGAGGGTGAGCAGTTCTTC; CDR3aa: CASSPVGSEEGEQFF
v_gene: TRBV4-1; j_gene: TRBJ2-3; d_gene: TRBD2; abundance: -; CDR3nt: TGCGCCAGCAGCCAACGGACCTCGGGTAGCGGGGGCGAAGATACGCAGTATTTT; CDR3aa: CASSQRTSGSGGEDTQYF
v_gene: TRBV18; j_gene: TRBJ1-1; d_gene: -; abundance: -; CDR3nt: TGTGCCAGCTCACCACAGGGGACTGAAGCTTTCTTT; CDR3aa: CASSPQGTEAFF
v_gene: TRBV6-2/TRBV6-3; j_gene: TRBJ2-5; d_gene: -; abundance: once; CDR3nt: TGTGCCAGCAGTTTTCCCGGAGCTAACTACCAAGAGACCCAGTACTTC; CDR3aa: CASSFPGANYQETQYF
v_gene: TRBV11-3; j_gene: TRBJ2-7; d_gene: TRBD1; abundance: -; CDR3nt: TGTGCCAGCAGCCCAGGGGGTCAAGCCTACGAGCAGTACTTC; CDR3aa: CASSPGGQAYEQYF
v_gene: TRBV5-4; j_gene: TRBJ2-3; d_gene: TRBD1; abundance: -; CDR3nt: TGTGCCAGCAGCTTGCCGGGACAGTTTAGCACAGATACGCAGTATTTT; CDR3aa: CASSLPGQFSTDTQYF
v_gene: TRBV7-9; j_gene: TRBJ1-1; d_gene: -; abundance: few; CDR3nt: TGTGCCAGCAGCTTTGGGGACATTGAAGCTTTCTTT; CDR3aa: CASSFGDIEAFF
v_gene: TRBV4-2; j_gene: TRBJ1-5; d_gene: -; abundance: -; CDR3nt: TGTGCCAGCAGCCAAGCGTATGGGGGGGTCACCCAGCCCCAGCATTTT; CDR3aa: CASSQAYGGVTQPQHF
v_gene: TRBV7-6; j_gene: TRBJ2-3; d_gene: TRBD2; abundance: -; CDR3nt: TGTGCCAGCAGTCCCTATAGCGGGAGTTGGGCAGATACGCAGTATTTT; CDR3aa: CASSPYSGSWADTQYF
v_gene: TRBV12-3/TRBV12-4; j_gene: TRBJ1-1; d_gene: TRBD1; abundance: -; CDR3nt: TGTGCCAGCAGTGGGGACAGTAACACTGAAGCTTTCTTT; CDR3aa: CASSGDSNTEAFF
v_gene: TRBV30; j_gene: TRBJ1-2; d_gene: TRBD1; abundance: -; CDR3nt: TGTGCCTGGGGTCGGGACAGGGGTGGCTACACCTTC; CDR3aa: CAWGRDRGGYTF
v_gene: TRBV12-3/TRBV12-4; j_gene: TRBJ1-1; d_gene: TRBD1; abundance: -; CDR3nt: TGTGCCAGCAGTCTTCAGGGGGTATCTGAAGCTTTCTTT; CDR3aa: CASSLQGVSEAFF
v_gene: TRBV10-2; j_gene: TRBJ2-7; d_gene: -; abundance: -; CDR3nt: TGCGCCAGTTCGGACAGATCCTACGAGCAGTACTTC; CDR3aa: CASSDRSYEQYF
v_gene: TRBV9; j_gene: TRBJ2-7; d_gene: TRBD1; abundance: -; CDR3nt: TGTGCCAGCAGCAGACAGGGTTACGAGCAGTACTTC; CDR3aa: CASSRQGYEQYF
v_gene: TRBV5-1; j_gene: TRBJ2-7; d_gene: -; abundance: -; CDR3nt: TGCGCCAGCAGTCCTACAGGGTTCCACGAGCAGTACTTC; CDR3aa: CASSPTGFHEQYF
v_gene: TRBV19; j_gene: TRBJ2-7; d_gene: TRBD1; abundance: -; CDR3nt: TGTGCCAGTAGCACCGGGACAGGGTCCTACGAGCAGTACTTC; CDR3aa: CASSTGTGSYEQYF
v_gene: TRBV10-1; j_gene: TRBJ2-2; d_gene: TRBD2; abundance: few; CDR3nt: TGCGCCAGCAGTAGACTAGCCTGGACCGGGGAGCTGTTTTTT; CDR3aa: CASSRLAWTGELFF
v_gene: TRBV18; j_gene: TRBJ2-5; d_gene: -; abundance: -; CDR3nt: TGTGCCAGCTCACGCGGGACGGCACAAGAGACCCAGTACTTC; CDR3aa: CASSRGTAQETQYF
v_gene: TRBV13; j_gene: TRBJ2-1; d_gene: TRBD2; abundance: -; CDR3nt: TGTGCCAGCAGCTCTCGGGGGGGCGAACGCTACAATGAGCAGTTCTTC; CDR3aa: CASSSRGGERYNEQFF
v_gene: TRBV10-2; j_gene: TRBJ1-1; d_gene: -; abundance: -; CDR3nt: TGCGCCAGCAGTGCACCGGACACTGAAGCTTTCTTT; CDR3aa: CASSAPDTEAFF
v_gene: TRBV2; j_gene: TRBJ1-5; d_gene: -; abundance: -; CDR3nt: TGTGCCAGCAGTTTCGAGAGCAATCAGCCCCAGCATTTT; CDR3aa: CASSFESNQPQHF
v_gene: TRBV5-4; j_gene: TRBJ1-5; d_gene: -; abundance: -; CDR3nt: TGTGCCAGCAGCTTGTCGGGATCTCAGCCCCAGCATTTT; CDR3aa: CASSLSGSQPQHF
v_gene: TRBV7-8; j_gene: TRBJ1-5; d_gene: -; abundance: -; CDR3nt: TGTGCCAGCAGCTTGATGGACAGCGGTTCGGGTCAGCCCCAGCATTTT; CDR3aa: CASSLMDSGSGQPQHF
v_gene: TRBV2; j_gene: TRBJ2-2; d_gene: -; abundance: few; CDR3nt: TGTGCCAGCAGTGAAGACTCATACACCGGGGAGCTGTTTTTT; CDR3aa: CASSEDSYTGELFF
v_gene: TRBV4-1; j_gene: TRBJ2-7; d_gene: -; abundance: few; CDR3nt: TGCGCCAGCAGCCAAGGGTACTCGGGGAGCTACGAGCAGTACTTC; CDR3aa: CASSQGYSGSYEQYF
v_gene: TRBV12-5; j_gene: TRBJ1-5; d_gene: -; abundance: -; CDR3nt: TGTGCTAGTGGTTTGTTCGGTCAGCCCCAGCATTTT; CDR3aa: CASGLFGQPQHF
v_gene: TRBV11-2; j_gene: TRBJ1-5; d_gene: -; abundance: -; CDR3nt: TGTGCCAGCAGTTCTCAGGGCGATCAGCCCCAGCATTTT; CDR3aa: CASSSQGDQPQHF
v_gene: TRBV21-1; j_gene: TRBJ1-5; d_gene: -; abundance: -; CDR3nt: TGTGCCAGCAGCAAGCGAGTGTCACAGCCCCAGCATTTT; CDR3aa: CASSKRVSQPQHF
v_gene: TRBV5-8; j_gene: TRBJ2-3; d_gene: -; abundance: few; CDR3nt: TGTGCCAGCAGCGTGAGGGCAGATACGCAGTATTTT; CDR3aa: CASSVRADTQYF
v_gene: TRBV7-9; j_gene: TRBJ1-2; d_gene: -; abundance: many; CDR3nt: TGTGCCAGCAGCCCCACAGAGCAAGGGGCAGGCTACACCTTC; CDR3aa: CASSPTEQGAGYTF
v_gene: TRBV28; j_gene: TRBJ1-5; d_gene: TRBD1; abundance: -; CDR3nt: TGTGCCAGCAGTTTGACAGGGAAGGGGCAGCCCCAGCATTTT; CDR3aa: CASSLTGKGQPQHF